These 27 T cell receptor beta chains share one sample of origin, sequenced in a study of yellow fever vaccine responses in identical twins (dated by TCRdb to 2017 to 2018). The library was built by means of RT-PCR. Instrument on record: Illumina HiSeq 2500. TCRdb's own reprocessing of the public reads used fastp at Q25 and MiXCR and kept productive beta chains. Each entry merges the rows of one CDR3 protein and shows their most common DNA and genes. A total of 4,500 to 7,000 distinct CDR3 sequences appear in this sample, 60% to 70% of them only once. 4% of the sample is in the top ten clones. The input for sequencing was T cells from blood (PBMCs), unsorted or a sorted subset (not recorded which), taken before or after yellow fever vaccination (not recorded which). All receptors come from a woman aged 18 to 35 who received the yellow fever vaccine. Donor details come from another sample of the same person, matched by shared clones.

The rearrangement uses TRBV5-1 and TRBJ1-1; the match to TRBD1 covers 12 bases. Per germline, CDR1 SGHRS and CDR2 YFSETQ. V gave up 5 bases and J gave up 8 bases; unmatched junction bases: 7. The CDR3 has 14 amino acids. CDR3 sequence: CASSPGTGGWEAFF. In DNA, the CDR3 is TGCGCCAGCAGTCCAGGGACAGGGGGCTGGGAAGCTTTCTTT. The variable domain in full, with the rest retrieved from reference TRBV5-1 and TRBJ1-1, is KAGVTQTPRYLIKTRGQQVTLSCSPISGHRSVSWYQQTPGQGLQFLFEYFSETQRNKGNFPGRFSGRQFSNSRSEMNVSTLELGDSALYLCASSPGTGGWEAFFGQGTRLTVV.

Only one count was recorded for this clonotype. The chain employs TRBV29-1 and TRBJ1-2; D remains unclear. In germline, CDR1 is SQVTM, CDR2 ANQGSEA. Deletions cut 3 bases from V and 0 bases from J, with 5 bases between. The length of the CDR3 is 12 residues. The CDR3 coding sequence is TGCAGCGTTGATCTGCCTAACTATGGCTACACCTTC. This translates into CSVDLPNYGYTF.

J is TRBJ2-3 and V is TRBV11-1, with 9 positions matching TRBD2. This CDR3 region has 16 residues. CDR1 is SGHAT and CDR2 is FQDESV in the germline V gene (reference sequence). The junction had 8 bases not matched to a gene; V was cut back by 5 bases and J by 2 bases. CDR3 sequence: CASSQSTSGFTDTQYF. The CDR3 coding sequence is TGTGCCAGCAGCCAATCGACTAGCGGTTTCACAGATACGCAGTATTTT.

The chain combines TRBV11-2 with TRBJ1-4; D not resolved. CDR3 length: 15 residues. V lost 0 bases and J lost 5, with 10 bases in between. CDR1 and CDR2 from the germline V gene are SGHAT and FQNNGV. This CDR3 reads CASSLESVANEKLFF. The CDR3 nucleotides are TGTGCCAGCAGCTTAGAGTCAGTTGCCAATGAAAAACTGTTTTTT. The full variable domain, with the rest looked up from reference TRBV11-2 and TRBJ1-4, is EAGVAQSPRYKIIEKRQSVAFWCNPISGHATLYWYQQILGQGPKLLIQFQNNGVVDDSQLPKDRFSAERLKGVDSTLKIQPAKLEDSAVYLCASSLESVANEKLFFGSGTQLSVL.

The rearrangement uses TRBV18 and TRBJ2-1; D gene unclear. Germline lookup yields CDR1 KGHSH and CDR2 LQKENI. V gave up 3 bases and J gave up 4 bases, with 13 bases separating them. This CDR3 comprises 15 residues. CDR3 sequence (DNA): TGTGCCAGCTCACCGGGGAAGGGCCTATACAATGAGCAGTTCTTC. This sequence encodes CASSPGKGLYNEQFF. Supplemented by reference TRBV18 and TRBJ2-1, the full variable domain reads NAGVMQNPRHLVRRRGQEARLRCSPMKGHSHVYWYRQLPEEGLKFMVYLQKENIIDESGMPKERFSAEFPKEGPSILRIQQVVRGDSAAYFCASSPGKGLYNEQFFGPGTRLTVL.

V and J are TRBV29-1 and TRBJ2-1, with TRBD1 as a possible D gene (7 bases). Trimming removed 7 bases from V and 5 bases from J, with 15 bases in between. The CDR3 has 13 residues. Germline CDR1 and CDR2: SQVTM and ANQGSEA. The CDR3 coding sequence is TGCAGCGCCGCGCGGGACAGAAACAATGAGCAGTTCTTC. Its translation: CSAARDRNNEQFF.

The sample holds a few counts of this clonotype. The chain recombines TRBV12-3 or TRBV12-4 with TRBJ2-3; D might be TRBD1 (6 bases). Trimming cost V 5 bases and J 4 bases, with 13 bases left between them. This CDR3 is 14 amino acids long. This CDR3 reads CASSLLQGPDTQYF. CDR3 nucleotides: TGTGCCAGCAGTCTACTACAGGGCCCAGATACGCAGTATTTT.

The chain links TRBV23-1 to TRBJ1-6; no clear D. TRBV23-1 is designated an ORF whose function remains uncertain. The V end lost 4 bases, the J end lost 11 bases, and 3 bases lay between the germline ends. CDR3 length: 10 residues. CDR3 nucleotides: TGCGCCAGCAGTCCCCCACCCCTCCACTTT. This codes for CASSPPPLHF.

The rearrangement links TRBV11-2 to TRBJ2-7, with D hard to call. V lost 5 bases and J 9 bases, leaving 14 bases between the germline ends. The germline gives CDR1 SGHAT, CDR2 FQNNGV. The CDR3 has 12 residues. This chain's CDR3 is CASSRTEMVQYF. CDR3 nucleotides: TGTGCCAGCAGCCGTACAGAAATGGTGCAGTACTTC.

The chain carries TRBV7-6 and TRBJ2-5; 10 bases agree with TRBD1. The CDR3 contains 15 residues. V gave up 1 base and J gave up 5 bases; unmatched junction bases: 4. Germline-derived CDR1 and CDR2 are SGHVS and FNYEAQ. CDR3 DNA: TGTGCCAGCAGCTTAGTCCCGACAGGGGGCGAGACCCAGTACTTC. Translating it yields CASSLVPTGGETQYF.

The chain couples TRBV29-1 to TRBJ2-7; 9 bases line up with TRBD1. The CDR3 is 12 amino acids. V was clipped by 4 bases and J by 7 bases; unmatched bases: 5. The germline V gene encodes CDR1 SQVTM and CDR2 ANQGSEA. The CDR3 sequence: CSVGTGAGEQYF. CDR3 sequence (DNA): TGCAGCGTTGGGACAGGGGCGGGAGAGCAGTACTTC.

V and J are TRBV2 and TRBJ2-5, with D unclear. This CDR3 is built from 9 residues. From germline, CDR1 is SNHLY and CDR2 FYNNEI. V was trimmed by 9 bases and J by 5 bases, leaving 4 bases between them. In nucleotides, the CDR3 is TGTGCCAGACGGGAGACCCAGTACTTC. It encodes CARRETQYF. The whole variable domain, filled in from reference TRBV2 and TRBJ2-5, reads EPEVTQTPSHQVTQMGQEVILRCVPISNHLYFYWYRQILGQKVEFLVSFYNNEISEKSEIFDDQFSVERPDGSNFTLKIRSTKLEDSAMYFCARRETQYFGPGTRLLVL.

The rearrangement uses TRBV6-2 or TRBV6-3 and TRBJ2-1, with no clear D. The CDR3 spans 13 residues. The V end was cut by 8 bases, the J end by 4 bases, with 12 bases between. The germline CDR1 and CDR2 sequences are MNHEY and SVGEGT. The CDR3 is CASAGRSYNEQFF. CDR3 sequence (DNA): TGTGCCAGCGCAGGACGGAGTTACAATGAGCAGTTCTTC.

This chain connects TRBV5-1 to TRBJ2-1; D remains ambiguous. Germline V CDR1 and CDR2: SGHRS, YFSETQ. CDR3 length: 12 residues. V dropped 2 bases and J dropped 4 bases, with 4 bases sitting between them. CDR3 protein: CASSFTYNEQFF. DNA of the CDR3: TGCGCCAGCAGCTTCACTTACAATGAGCAGTTCTTC.

This CDR3 is CAIDEGREANEQFF. CDR3 DNA sequence: TGTGCCATCGATGAGGGAAGGGAAGCCAATGAGCAGTTCTTC. The chain links TRBV10-3 to TRBJ2-1; TRBD2 might be the D (5 bases). Germline V gene sequence: CDR1 ENHRY, CDR2 SYGVKD. V lost 8 bases to trimming and J lost 6 bases, with 17 bases between them. This CDR3 is 14 amino acids long.

The rearrangement joins TRBV14 to TRBJ2-4; D is undetermined. This CDR3 spans 14 amino acids. V was trimmed by 2 bases and J by 6 bases, leaving 11 bases between them. Germline V gives CDR1 SGHDN, CDR2 FVKESK. The CDR3 nucleotides are TGTGCCAGCAGCCAATACAACACAGCAAACATTCAGTACTTC. Translated, it gives CASSQYNTANIQYF.

This clonotype was seen only once. V and J are TRBV12-3 or TRBV12-4 and TRBJ2-3; D possibly corresponds to TRBD2 (6 bases). Between the trimmed V and J ends, which lost 7 bases and 5 bases, there was a span of 10 bases. This CDR3 has 12 amino acids. CDR3 nucleotide sequence: TGTGCCAGCACCATCGGGGGAGATACGCAGTATTTT. Protein: CASTIGGDTQYF.

This clonotype showed up just a few times. This chain connects TRBV3-1 to TRBJ2-7; no clear D gene. Trimming removed 4 bases from V and 1 base from J, with 2 bases in between. The CDR3 contains 11 residues. The germline V gene encodes CDR1 LGHDT and CDR2 YNNKEL (reference sequence). CDR3 sequence (DNA): TGTGCCAGCAGCCGGTCCTACGAGCAGTACTTC. As protein: CASSRSYEQYF.

The genes are TRBV7-3 and TRBJ2-3; TRBD2 aligns across 8 bases. CDR3 length: 15 residues. CDR1 SGHTA and CDR2 FQGTGA come from the germline V gene. V trimming: 2 bases; J trimming: 6 bases; junction bases outside the gene matches: 7. The CDR3 bases are TGTGCCAGCAGCTTACTGGCGGGGGGCATTGATACGCAGTATTTT. Protein sequence: CASSLLAGGIDTQYF.

This chain uses TRBV20-1 with TRBJ1-1; D unclear. Trimming removed 7 bases from V and 1 base from J, with 10 bases in between. Germline V lookup: CDR1 DFQATT, CDR2 SNEGSKA (reference sequence). There are 12 residues in the CDR3. DNA for the CDR3: TGCAGTGAGGTGTTTACGAACACTGAAGCTTTCTTT. Translating it yields CSEVFTNTEAFF.

The CDR3 protein is CSAEGQNTEAFF. CDR3 coding DNA: TGCAGCGCAGAAGGGCAGAACACTGAAGCTTTCTTT. The chain combines TRBV29-1 with TRBJ1-1; no clear D gene. Per germline, CDR1 SQVTM and CDR2 ANQGSEA. The CDR3 spans 12 residues. Trimming shortened V by 7 bases and J by 1 base, and 10 bases separated the two germline ends.

Notes on this clonotype: At one boundary the junction diverges from the germline segment, which might be a read error. This sequence joins TRBV12-3 or TRBV12-4 and TRBJ1-4; D is possibly TRBD1 (5 bases). CDR3 size: 15 residues. CDR3 loop: CACRLQGATNEKLFF. CDR3 nucleotide sequence: TGTGCCTGCAGGCTACAAGGGGCAACTAATGAAAAACTGTTTTTT.

The chain employs TRBV5-1 and TRBJ1-1; TRBD1 matches at 8 bases. V was pared by 1 base and J by 4 bases, with 0 bases of the junction left unmatched. CDR1 SGHRS and CDR2 YFSETQ come from the germline V gene. This CDR3 has 13 residues. CDR3 amino acids: CASSLTGGTEAFF. For the CDR3, the DNA is TGCGCCAGCAGCTTGACAGGGGGCACTGAAGCTTTCTTT.

The rearrangement links TRBV2 to TRBJ2-1; 7 bases are a match to TRBD1. The germline CDR1 and CDR2 sequences are SNHLY and FYNNEI. This CDR3 comprises 14 residues. Trimming at V came to 4 bases and at J to 4 bases, leaving 4 bases not matched to a gene. Here the CDR3 DNA reads TGTGCCAGCAGTGTGGGACAGTCTTACAATGAGCAGTTCTTC. Translating gives CASSVGQSYNEQFF.

The rearrangement joins TRBV11-3 to TRBJ1-1; unclear D gene. The CDR3 spans 13 residues. Looked up from germline, CDR1 is SGHNT and CDR2 is YENEEA. V shed 5 bases and J shed 4 bases, with 11 bases lying between them. The CDR3 DNA sequence: TGTGCCAGCAGCCGAACCCGAGGCACTGAAGCTTTCTTT. Protein product: CASSRTRGTEAFF.

The chain couples TRBV18 to TRBJ2-2; 8 bases agree with TRBD2. Trimming at V came to 8 bases and at J to 0 bases, leaving 11 bases not matched to a gene. Germline CDR1 reads KGHSH; CDR2 reads LQKENI. The CDR3 length is 17 residues. The CDR3 region is CASRRSLGLANTGELFF. The DNA of the CDR3 is TGTGCCAGCCGAAGGTCGTTGGGACTAGCGAACACCGGGGAGCTGTTTTTT.

The CDR3 is CASAPGLAPYNEQFF. CDR3 coding DNA: TGCGCCAGCGCACCGGGACTAGCTCCCTACAATGAGCAGTTCTTC. The chain combines TRBV4-3 with TRBJ2-1; 9 bases line up with TRBD2. V was pared by 8 bases and J by 2 bases, with 7 bases of the junction left unmatched. The CDR3 is 15 amino acids. The germline gives CDR1 LGHNA, CDR2 YSLEER.